The entry that follows covers one T cell receptor (beta chain) sequence. The source of the sample is a study of blood T cell repertoires in COVID-19. Study as a whole: The samples span acute and convalescent COVID-19 from the United States, Italy and Spain.

Under the authors' procedure: Nucleated cell number was recorded as an estimate derived from reference gene primer amplification. Generated by immunoSEQ multiplex PCR, the TCRdb table keeps only in-frame clones and is missing some. The V and J calls and clone size are taken from that table; D and trimming were inferred from the DNA. Of roughly 32,000 clones in the sample, about 90% are singletons; the top ten hold around 2%. The V and J ends lost 4 bases and 3 bases, in that order; junction bases with no gene match: 4. Germline V CDR1 and CDR2: LNHNV, YYDKDF (reference sequence). CDR3 size: 17 residues.

This sequence joins TRBV15 and TRBJ2-1, with 15 nucleotides matching TRBD2. The sample consisted of peripheral blood. The receptor was derived from a man in his fifties or sixties with active or convalescent COVID-19. The CDR3, as DNA: TGTGCCACCAGCACGGGACTAGCGGGAGGAGGCTACAATGAGCAGTTCTTC. Its translation is CATSTGLAGGGYNEQFF.